One sample yielded the 29 T cell receptor beta chains listed below, sequenced in a study of blood T cell repertoires in COVID-19. Clones were sequenced by immunoSEQ multiplex PCR, and TCRdb holds only the in-frame ones, with some missing. The repertoire has over 100,000 clones, 65% to 90% of them found once; the top ten carry approximately 8.7%. The sample taken for sequencing was peripheral blood. These receptors originate from a woman aged 60-75 years with active or convalescent COVID-19.

As regards this clone: A junction end diverges from the germline sequence, so it may reflect a read error. This rearrangement joins TRBV30 to TRBJ2-2, with TRBD1 matching 11 bases. The germline gives CDR1 GTSNPN, CDR2 SVGIG (reference sequence). This CDR3 is built from 14 residues. This chain's CDR3 is CAGGQGANTGELFF. The CDR3 bases are TGTGCCGGCGGACAGGGGGCGAATACCGGGGAGCTGTTTTTT.

This clone was seen only once. The chain is built from TRBV25-1 and TRBJ2-1, with 13 positions matching TRBD2. V shed 6 bases, J shed 8 bases, and the junction held 7 bases outside the gene matches. The CDR3 consists of 15 residues. The V gene's germline CDR1 is MGHDK and CDR2 SYGVNS. CDR3: CASSNGLAGVDEQFF. The DNA for the CDR3 is TGTGCCAGCAGCAATGGACTAGCGGGAGTGGATGAGCAGTTCTTC.

The rearrangement joins TRBV4-3 to TRBJ1-1, with 9 bases that match TRBD1. CDR1 and CDR2 (germline): LGHNA, YSLEER. The V segment lost 4 bases and the J segment 0 bases; nucleotides outside the gene matches: 6. This CDR3 contains 16 residues. The CDR3 DNA reads as TGCGCCAGCAGCCCGGACAGGGGCGGACTGAACACTGAAGCTTTCTTT. Residues: CASSPDRGGLNTEAFF.

This rearrangement joins TRBV27 to TRBJ1-6; TRBD1 matches at 8 bases. The CDR3 length is 14 residues. V dropped 5 bases and J dropped 7; count of bases not matched to a gene: 4. Germline V lookup: CDR1 MNHEY, CDR2 SMNVEV (reference sequence). The DNA for the CDR3 is TGTGCCAGCAGTCAACGGGACAGGAATTCACCCCTCCACTTT. Its protein is CASSQRDRNSPLHF.

The chain links TRBV27 to TRBJ2-1, with a tentative D call TRBD2 (6 bases). The germline V gene has CDR1 MNHEY and CDR2 SMNVEV (reference sequence). CDR3 length: 17 amino acids. V gave up 3 bases and J gave up 6 bases, with 21 bases separating them. CDR3 sequence reads: CASSFLGGSGGVNEQFF. The DNA for the CDR3 is TGTGCCAGCAGTTTCCTCGGCGGTAGCGGTGGCGTCAATGAGCAGTTCTTC.

The chain has TRBV5-1 and TRBJ2-2, with a weak D call TRBD1 (6 bases). In germline, CDR1 is SGHRS, CDR2 YFSETQ. The CDR3 spans 15 residues. V was shortened by 2 bases and J by 5 bases, with 13 bases between the two germline ends. The CDR3 sequence: CASSFGQSFTGELFF. The CDR3 coding sequence is TGCGCCAGCAGCTTCGGACAGTCGTTTACCGGGGAGCTGTTTTTT. The variable domain in full, with the rest retrieved from reference TRBV5-1 and TRBJ2-2, is KAGVTQTPRYLIKTRGQQVTLSCSPISGHRSVSWYQQTPGQGLQFLFEYFSETQRNKGNFPGRFSGRQFSNSRSEMNVSTLELGDSALYLCASSFGQSFTGELFFGEGSRLTVL.

The chain has TRBV4-1 and TRBJ1-5; possible D gene TRBD1, 5 bases. V was clipped by 1 base and J by 4 bases, with 11 bases between them. Germline V gene sequence: CDR1 MGHRA, CDR2 YSYEKL. The CDR3 sequence is 15 residues long. This CDR3 reads CASSQGRQPNQPQHF. The CDR3 nucleotides are TGCGCCAGCAGCCAAGGGCGACAGCCTAATCAGCCCCAGCATTTT.

This clone was seen at least ten times. The CDR3 loop reads CASQRKQGATYEQYF. CDR3 bases: TGTGCCAGCCAGCGAAAACAGGGGGCGACTTACGAGCAGTACTTC. The chain carries TRBV5-6 and TRBJ2-7; 9 bases map to TRBD1. Trimming took 7 bases from V and 4 from J; bases not matched to a gene: 12. Per germline, CDR1 SGHDT and CDR2 YYEEEE. The CDR3 totals 15 residues. Variable domain in full (rest from reference TRBV5-6 and TRBJ2-7): DAGVTQSPTHLIKTRGQQVTLRCSPKSGHDTVSWYQQALGQGPQFIFQYYEEEERQRGNFPDRFSGHQFPNYSSELNVNALLLGDSALYLCASQRKQGATYEQYFGPGTRLTVT.

J is TRBJ2-7 and V is TRBV6-5; D is uncertain. CDR3 length: 11 amino acids. CDR1 MNHEY and CDR2 SVGAGI come from the germline V gene. The V end was cut by 6 bases, the J end by 5 bases, with 8 bases between. The CDR3 is CASRRSDEQYF. The CDR3 DNA follows: TGTGCCAGCAGACGATCGGACGAGCAGTACTTC.

This rearrangement joins TRBV19 to TRBJ2-3; 9 nucleotides agree with TRBD1. V shed 1 base and J 4 bases; nucleotides not matched to a gene: 0. This CDR3 region has 14 residues. Germline V CDR1 and CDR2: LNHDA, SQIVND (reference sequence). CDR3 loop: CASSIGTGADTQYF. The CDR3 DNA reads TGTGCCAGTAGTATAGGGACAGGGGCAGATACGCAGTATTTT.

This sequence joins TRBV11-3 and TRBJ2-5, with 7 bases matching TRBD2. Looked up from germline, CDR1 is SGHNT and CDR2 is YENEEA. J lost 5 bases, V lost 5 bases, and 8 bases had no gene match. CDR3 length: 14 residues. The CDR3 reads CASSMGGGRETQYF. CDR3 in DNA: TGTGCCAGCAGCATGGGGGGGGGACGCGAGACCCAGTACTTC.

The CDR3 DNA reads as TGTGCCAGCACACAGGGGACACCCTATGGCTACACCTTC. Translation gives CASTQGTPYGYTF. The V and J genes are TRBV6-5 and TRBJ1-2, with 7 positions matching TRBD1. There are 13 residues in the CDR3. Germline CDR1 reads MNHEY; CDR2 reads SVGAGI. V was pared by 7 bases and J by 4 bases, with 6 bases of the junction left unmatched.

The chain recombines TRBV7-2 with TRBJ2-7; D might be TRBD1 (6 bases). V was shortened by 4 bases and J by 2 bases, with 12 bases between the two germline ends. Germline values: CDR1 SGHTA, CDR2 FQGNSA. This CDR3 spans 14 amino acids. In DNA form, the CDR3 reads TGTGCCAGCAGCTCTCGAACAGGGACCTACGAGCAGTACTTC. Residues: CASSSRTGTYEQYF.

J is TRBJ1-2 and V is TRBV6-5, with D maybe TRBD1 (6 bases). This CDR3 is 14 amino acids long. Germline V CDR1 and CDR2: MNHEY, SVGAGI. Trimming took 3 bases from V and 7 from J, leaving 15 bases between them. CDR3 bases: TGTGCCAGCAGTTATTCGGGACAAGGATTTGGCTACACCTTC. Translating gives CASSYSGQGFGYTF.

The chain recombines TRBV6-5 with TRBJ1-1, with D possibly being TRBD1 (5 bases). CDR1 MNHEY and CDR2 SVGAGI come from the germline V gene. V was clipped by 5 bases and J by 1 base, with 8 bases between them. The CDR3 totals 13 residues. CDR3 residues: CASSKGRNTEAFF. The DNA for the CDR3 is TGTGCCAGCAGTAAGGGGCGGAACACTGAAGCTTTCTTT.

The chain carries TRBV5-6 and TRBJ2-1; 7 bases agree with TRBD2. Germline V gives CDR1 SGHDT, CDR2 YYEEEE. Germline trimming cut 4 bases from V and 0 bases from J; bases unmatched to any gene: 7. The CDR3 is 16 amino acids. The CDR3 bases are TGTGCCAGCAGCCCACTAGCGTCGAACTCCTACAATGAGCAGTTCTTC. This codes for CASSPLASNSYNEQFF. The full variable domain, with the rest looked up from reference TRBV5-6 and TRBJ2-1, is DAGVTQSPTHLIKTRGQQVTLRCSPKSGHDTVSWYQQALGQGPQFIFQYYEEEERQRGNFPDRFSGHQFPNYSSELNVNALLLGDSALYLCASSPLASNSYNEQFFGPGTRLTVL.

The chain joins TRBV7-2 to TRBJ2-7; D not certain. Trimming removed 1 base from V and 3 bases from J, with 7 bases in between. Germline lookup yields CDR1 SGHTA and CDR2 FQGNSA. This CDR3 spans 13 amino acids. This chain's CDR3 is CASSLERRYEQYF. In DNA, the CDR3 is TGTGCCAGCAGCTTAGAGCGACGCTACGAGCAGTACTTC.

The chain is built from TRBV7-2 and TRBJ1-2, with 7 bases fitting TRBD1. V trimming: 5 bases; J trimming: 4 bases; junction bases outside the gene matches: 1. CDR1 SGHTA and CDR2 FQGNSA come from the germline V gene. There are 12 residues in the CDR3. DNA of the CDR3: TGTGCCAGCAGCCGACAGGGCTATGGCTACACCTTC. Translated: CASSRQGYGYTF.

The rearrangement links TRBV30 to TRBJ1-6; perhaps TRBD1 as D (6 bases). Trimming shortened V by 1 base and J by 13 bases, and 11 bases separated the two germline ends. The CDR3 runs to 12 residues. The germline V gene encodes CDR1 GTSNPN and CDR2 SVGIG (reference sequence). DNA of the CDR3: TGTGCCTGGAGTGGTGGGGGCGAGCCCCTCCACTTT. This codes for CAWSGGGEPLHF.

The J gene is TRBJ2-3, the V gene TRBV3-1 (or the pseudogene TRBV3-2); D is possibly TRBD2 (6 bases). V lost 4 bases and J 0 bases, leaving 17 bases between the germline ends. In germline, CDR1 is LGHDT, CDR2 YNNKEL (reference sequence). The CDR3 runs 17 residues. The CDR3 DNA reads as TGTGCCAGCAGCCTCGGTTTTAGCGGCTCAAGCACAGATACGCAGTATTTT. Protein sequence: CASSLGFSGSSTDTQYF.

The chain recombines TRBV29-1 with TRBJ1-2; TRBD1 matches 7 bases. There are 18 residues in the CDR3. With V trimmed by 6 bases and J by 4 bases, 23 bases remained unmatched. The germline V gene has CDR1 SQVTM and CDR2 ANQGSEA. The CDR3 loop reads CSVDTAFRTLQGPYGYTF. CDR3 sequence (DNA): TGCAGCGTCGACACGGCGTTTCGAACCTTACAGGGGCCCTATGGCTACACCTTC.

The chain has TRBV19 and TRBJ1-2; possibly TRBD1 for D (6 bases). Deletions cut 3 bases from V and 7 bases from J, with 12 bases between. Germline loops: CDR1 LNHDA, CDR2 SQIVND (reference sequence). There are 13 residues in the CDR3. CDR3 loop: CASSMGARGGYTF. Written as DNA, the CDR3 is TGTGCCAGTAGTATGGGGGCTCGGGGTGGCTACACCTTC.

This clone came up a few times. The chain joins TRBV19 to TRBJ1-6; D call uncertain. This CDR3 spans 14 amino acids. Trimming shortened V by 4 bases and J by 10 bases, and 14 bases separated the two germline ends. Per the germline V gene, CDR1 is LNHDA and CDR2 is SQIVND (reference sequence). The CDR3 loop reads CASSRASSESPLHF. CDR3 sequence (DNA): TGTGCCAGTAGTAGGGCCTCCTCAGAGTCACCCCTCCACTTT.

The chain employs TRBV6-2 or TRBV6-3 and TRBJ1-5; no firm D call. Trimming took off 3 bases at V and 0 bases at J, with 18 bases between the two ends. CDR1 is MNHEY, CDR2 SVGEGT, per germline. This CDR3 is built from 18 residues. CDR3 sequence reads: CASSYRSGVGSSNQPQHF. As DNA, the CDR3 is TGTGCCAGCAGTTATAGGTCGGGAGTCGGATCTAGCAATCAGCCCCAGCATTTT.

This clone was observed a few times. The V call is TRBV7-9, the J call TRBJ2-1; possible D gene TRBD2, 5 bases. Looked up from germline, CDR1 is SEHNR and CDR2 is FQNEAQ (reference sequence). This CDR3 contains 15 residues. Trimming pared 3 bases from V and 8 bases from J, leaving 17 bases between. The CDR3 region is CASSLSSYLDYEQFF. The DNA for the CDR3 is TGTGCCAGCAGCTTGTCTAGCTATCTAGACTATGAGCAGTTCTTC.

The CDR3 coding sequence is TGTGCCAGCAGCCCCCGACTAGCGGGTAACAATGAGCAGTTCTTC. Its translation: CASSPRLAGNNEQFF. V and J are TRBV3-1 (or the pseudogene TRBV3-2) and TRBJ2-1; 10 bases line up with TRBD2. There are 15 residues in the CDR3. The germline V gene encodes CDR1 LGHDT and CDR2 YNNKEL (reference sequence). The ends lost 4 bases at V and 5 bases at J; junction bases unmatched: 5.

This sequence joins TRBV19 and TRBJ1-1; weak D call: TRBD1 (5 bases). Trimming stripped 3 bases from V and 0 bases from J, with 14 bases between. CDR1 is LNHDA and CDR2 is SQIVND in the germline V gene (reference sequence). The CDR3 extends over 16 amino acids. The CDR3 region is CASSIPRGSLNTEAFF. Here the CDR3 DNA reads TGTGCCAGTAGTATCCCTCGGGGGAGCCTGAACACTGAAGCTTTCTTT. Combining the CDR3 with reference TRBV19 and TRBJ1-1 gives the whole variable domain DGGITQSPKYLFRKEGQNVTLSCEQNLNHDAMYWYRQDPGQGLRLIYYSQIVNDFQKGDIAEGYSVSREKKESFPLTVTSAQKNPTAFYLCASSIPRGSLNTEAFFGQGTRLTVV.

The V gene is TRBV30, the J gene TRBJ2-2; 8 positions agree with TRBD2. The CDR3 sequence is 15 residues long. CDR1 is GTSNPN, CDR2 SVGIG, per germline (reference sequence). V dropped 3 bases and J dropped 5; count of bases not matched to a gene: 8. The CDR3 protein is CAWRPRTSWTGELFF. In DNA form, the CDR3 reads TGTGCCTGGAGACCGAGGACTAGCTGGACCGGGGAGCTGTTTTTT. Full variable domain (rest looked up from reference TRBV30 and TRBJ2-2): SQTIHQWPATLVQPVGSPLSLECTVEGTSNPNLYWYRQAAGRGLQLLFYSVGIGQISSEVPQNLSASRPQDRQFILSSKKLLLSDSGFYLCAWRPRTSWTGELFFGEGSRLTVL.

This clone was seen more than once but under ten times. The chain couples TRBV24-1 to TRBJ2-1; the match to TRBD2 covers 10 bases. CDR3 length: 16 residues. Germline V gives CDR1 KGHDR, CDR2 SFDVKD. The trim removed 3 bases at V and 5 bases at J, leaving 6 bases unmatched. The CDR3 region is CATSDVVAGGNNEQFF. In DNA, the CDR3 is TGTGCCACCAGTGATGTTGTAGCGGGAGGAAACAATGAGCAGTTCTTC.